This T cell receptor (beta chain) was retrieved from a study of naive and memory T cell subsets. The beta constant-region primer was an equimolar mix of two oligonucleotides covering TRBC1 and TRBC2. Nested alpha and beta constant-region primers with the SP2 primer drove four PCR rounds on ligated cDNA. TCRdb redid the calling of the UMI-ligation and nested PCR reads with MiXCR, one entry per CDR3 protein. This table holds about 120,000 distinct CDR3 sequences, 36% found once. There are 14 residues in the CDR3. V shed 6 bases, J shed 9 bases, and the junction held 9 bases outside the gene matches. Germline V gene lookup returns CDR1 MDHEN and CDR2 SYDVKM. This clonotype was detected a few times.

V usage is TRBV28 and J usage is TRBJ2-1; 9 bases fit TRBD2. Specimen: central memory CD4+ T cells from blood. The receptor was isolated from a human donor in good health. Written as DNA, the CDR3 is TGTGCCAGCAGGGGTAGCGGGAGATTAGGTGAGCAGTTCTTC. This encodes CASRGSGRLGEQFF.